The sequence of this T cell receptor beta chain was determined in a study of OX40 agonist ivuxolimab in advanced cancers. The repertoire was sequenced with immunoSEQ multiplex PCR; TCRdb's copy has only in-frame clones and lacks some. Of approximately 80,000 clones listed, about 91% are singletons. V lost 6 bases, J lost 6 bases, and 11 bases lay in between. This CDR3 comprises 12 residues. CDR1 MNHNY and CDR2 SVGAGI come from the germline V gene (reference sequence). This TCR was sampled from an adult with an advanced solid tumor such as melanoma, head and neck, liver or kidney cancer. Sample: CD4+ or CD8+ T cells sorted from blood, taken in a trial of the OX40 agonist ivuxolimab. The chain employs TRBV6-6 and TRBJ1-2, with D hard to call. CDR3 DNA sequence: TGTGCCAGCAGCCACCTCGGGGATGGCTACACCTTC. Protein: CASSHLGDGYTF.